The 14 T cell receptor beta chains listed next were all sequenced from one sample in a study of T cells in Graves' hyperthyroidism and ophthalmopathy. The CDR3 regions of TCR beta were amplified from RNA transcripts. The HTBI primer set served for first-round RT-PCR of the TCR CDR3. TCRdb reprocessed the multiplex PCR reads with MiXCR, giving one entry per CDR3 protein. The sample holds under 350,000 distinct CDR3 sequences; roughly 23% are singletons and the top ten take under 55%. What was sequenced was blood. These receptors all come from a woman aged 50 to 60 with Graves' hyperthyroidism.

There are many counts of this clonotype. This chain links TRBV27 with TRBJ1-2; D gene uncertain. V lost 6 bases and J 5 bases, leaving 16 bases between the germline ends. Germline V lookup: CDR1 MNHEY, CDR2 SMNVEV (reference sequence). This CDR3 has 14 residues. The chain's CDR3 is CASRGQARGYGYTF. The CDR3 region has the DNA TGTGCCAGCAGAGGGCAGGCCCGGGGTTATGGCTACACCTTC.

On this clonotype itself: In this CDR3 the conserved last residue, phenylalanine or tryptophan, is missing, so a read error is likely. The gene calls are TRBV5-1 and TRBJ2-3; D is ambiguous. Germline assignment: CDR1 SGHRS and CDR2 YFSETQ. Deletions cut 0 bases from V and 0 bases from J, with 5 bases between. The CDR3 is 14 residues long. The chain's CDR3 is CASSLVASTDTQYL. CDR3 coding DNA: TGCGCCAGCAGCTTGGTGGCTAGCACAGATACGCAGTATCTT.

This chain connects TRBV7-8 to TRBJ2-5, with D perhaps TRBD1 (6 bases). The germline gives CDR1 SGHVS, CDR2 FQNEAQ. Trimming removed 0 bases from V and 5 bases from J, with 16 bases in between. This CDR3 has 16 amino acids. The CDR3 here is CASSLAGGVVLETQYF. DNA for the CDR3: TGTGCCAGCAGCTTAGCTGGGGGCGTCGTTTTGGAGACCCAGTACTTC. The whole variable domain, filled in from reference TRBV7-8 and TRBJ2-5, reads GAGVSQSPRYKVAKRGQDVALRCDPISGHVSLFWYQQALGQGPEFLTYFQNEAQLDKSGLPSDRFFAERPEGSVSTLKIQRTQQEDSAVYLCASSLAGGVVLETQYFGPGTRLLVL.

This clonotype was seen at least ten times. A much larger clone sits a single nucleotide away, making a read error possible. The chain recombines TRBV12-3 or TRBV12-4 with TRBJ2-1; the D gene is possibly TRBD2 (7 bases). Trimming took off 6 bases at V and 1 base at J, with 10 bases between the two ends. The CDR3 is made up of 14 amino acids. CDR3 nucleotide sequence: TGTGCCAGCAGGGGGAGGGGGTCCTACAATGAGCAGTTCTTC. It specifies CASRGRGSYNEQFF.

The V gene is TRBV20-1, the J gene TRBJ2-3, with 11 bases that match TRBD1. The CDR3 sequence is 16 residues long. The V gene end was trimmed by 0 bases and the J gene end by 7 bases; junction bases not matched to a gene: 9. The germline V gene encodes CDR1 DFQATT and CDR2 SNEGSKA (reference sequence). CDR3 in amino acids: CSARDGSRDRGNTQYF. The CDR3 bases are TGCAGTGCTAGAGACGGGTCCCGGGACAGGGGGAATACGCAGTATTTT.

The chain uses TRBV7-9 and TRBJ2-7; D is perhaps TRBD1 (6 bases). The V gene lost 5 bases and the J gene lost 3 bases, with 14 bases spanning the gap. The CDR3 length is 14 residues. Germline V gene sequence: CDR1 SEHNR, CDR2 FQNEAQ (reference sequence). The CDR3 DNA follows: TGTGCCAGCAGCGGAAGGACAGTGGGCTACGAGCAGTACTTC. Its protein is CASSGRTVGYEQYF.

About this clonotype: A much larger clone sits a single nucleotide away, making a read error possible. The J gene is TRBJ2-2, the V gene TRBV6-5; D uncertain. Germline loops: CDR1 MNHEY, CDR2 SVGAGI. The CDR3 is made up of 16 amino acids. CDR3 nucleotides: TGTGCCGGCAGTTACTCGGTGTCTAGAAACACCGGGGAGCTGTTTTTT. Its translation: CAGSYSVSRNTGELFF.

On this clonotype: A read error is possible here, since a much larger clone lies one base away. The chain couples TRBV2 to TRBJ1-1, with D uncertain. V was shortened by 5 bases and J by 7 bases, with 11 bases between the two germline ends. The CDR3 spans 12 residues. The V gene's germline CDR1 is SNHLY and CDR2 FYNNEI. CDR3 protein: CASSLLKGEAFF. CDR3 coding DNA: TGTGCCAGCAGTCTTCTGAAGGGTGAAGCTTTCTTT.

This clonotype was recorded a few times. The chain links TRBV27 to TRBJ2-7; D is unclear. The CDR3 consists of 10 residues. Germline V CDR1 and CDR2: MNHEY, SMNVEV (reference sequence). The V end was cut by 8 bases, the J end by 2 bases, with 4 bases between. CDR3 sequence (DNA): TGTGCCAGCGCCGCCTACGAGCAGTACTTC. Encoded protein: CASAAYEQYF.

This clonotype was counted many times. CDR3 sequence reads: CSAKRVSGYTF. The DNA for the CDR3 is TGCAGTGCTAAAAGGGTCAGTGGCTACACCTTC. This rearrangement joins TRBV20-1 to TRBJ1-2; D gene unclear. Trimming cost V 4 bases and J 7 bases, with 10 bases left between them. Germline CDR1 is DFQATT and CDR2 is SNEGSKA (reference sequence). This CDR3 has 11 amino acids.

In this sample, this clonotype turned up a few times. The chain uses TRBV20-1 and TRBJ2-7; possibly TRBD2 for D (5 bases). CDR3 length equals 14 residues. Trimming left V 2 bases short and J 5 bases short, with 16 bases between. The germline V gene encodes CDR1 DFQATT and CDR2 SNEGSKA (reference sequence). The DNA for the CDR3 is TGCAGTGCTAGATCGTCGCGGGTAGTTCACGAGCAGTACTTC. It encodes CSARSSRVVHEQYF.

A few counts support this clonotype. The chain links TRBV20-1 to TRBJ2-7; either TRBD1 or TRBD2 may fit D (6 bases each). The germline CDR1 and CDR2 sequences are DFQATT and SNEGSKA (reference sequence). CDR3 size: 15 residues. The germline V and J ends were trimmed by 1 base and 3 bases, with 16 bases remaining between them. The CDR3 DNA reads as TGCAGTGCTAGAGCGCGCGGGGCAGGGGACTACGAGCAGTACTTC. Translating it yields CSARARGAGDYEQYF.

This clonotype was seen ten or more times. The chain carries TRBV5-5 and TRBJ2-1; TRBD2 aligns across 13 bases. V lost 4 bases and J lost 8; bases outside the gene matches: 9. Germline-derived CDR1 and CDR2 are SGHKS and YYEKEE (reference sequence). The CDR3 runs 16 residues. In DNA form, the CDR3 reads TGTGCCAGCAGCCCCATACAGACTAGCGGGGGGTATGAGCAGTTCTTC. Its translation: CASSPIQTSGGYEQFF.

The V call is TRBV10-3, the J call TRBJ2-3; TRBD1 matches 8 bases. This CDR3 has 15 amino acids. Germline V gene sequence: CDR1 ENHRY, CDR2 SYGVKD. Germline trimming cut 3 bases from V and 4 bases from J; bases unmatched to any gene: 6. CDR3 coding DNA: TGTGCCATCAGTGATACCAGGGGGCGCCCAGATACGCAGTATTTT. It encodes CAISDTRGRPDTQYF.